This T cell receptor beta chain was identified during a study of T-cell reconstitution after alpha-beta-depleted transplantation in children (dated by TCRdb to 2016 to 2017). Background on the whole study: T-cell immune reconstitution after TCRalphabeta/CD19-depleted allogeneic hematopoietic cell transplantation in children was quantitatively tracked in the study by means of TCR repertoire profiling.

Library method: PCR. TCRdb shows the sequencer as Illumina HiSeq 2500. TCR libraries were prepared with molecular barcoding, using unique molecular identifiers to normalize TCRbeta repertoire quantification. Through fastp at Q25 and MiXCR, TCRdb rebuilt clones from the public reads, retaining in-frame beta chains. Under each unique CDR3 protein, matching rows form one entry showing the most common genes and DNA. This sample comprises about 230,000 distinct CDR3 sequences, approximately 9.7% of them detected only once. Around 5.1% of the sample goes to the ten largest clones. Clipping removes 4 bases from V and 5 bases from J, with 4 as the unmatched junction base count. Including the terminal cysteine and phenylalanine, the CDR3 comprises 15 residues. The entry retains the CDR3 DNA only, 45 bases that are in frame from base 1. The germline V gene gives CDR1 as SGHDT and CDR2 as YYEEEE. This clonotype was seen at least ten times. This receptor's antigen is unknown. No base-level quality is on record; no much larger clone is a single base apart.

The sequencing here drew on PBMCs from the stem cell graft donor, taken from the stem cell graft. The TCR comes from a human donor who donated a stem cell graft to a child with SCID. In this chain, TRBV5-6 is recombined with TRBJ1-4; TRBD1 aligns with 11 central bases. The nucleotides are TGTGCCAGCAGCGGACAGGGGGCATTCAATGAAAAACTGTTTTTT. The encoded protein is CASSGQGAFNEKLFF.